This TCR beta chain appears in the sequencing data of a study of cytomegalovirus exposure and HLA in healthy donors. Trimming stripped 0 bases from V and 5 bases from J, with 5 bases between. This CDR3 region has 12 residues. Germline lookup yields CDR1 SGHRS and CDR2 YFSETQ. Primers for the PCR totalled 60 Vbeta and 13 Jbeta. Using immunoSEQ multiplex PCR, the repertoire was profiled, and TCRdb retains in-frame clones only, with some absent. The sample lists 69,000 or so clones, about 74% occurring once. Findings and limits, study-wide: Testing in vitro showed a few CMV-associated chains specific for CMV antigens.

This clone was seen a handful of times. Its antigen is currently unknown. Material: PBMCs. The receptor's source is a woman aged 55-75 years in good health and CMV-seropositive. The V gene is TRBV5-1, the J gene TRBJ1-1; no reliable D call. DNA for the CDR3: TGCGCCAGCAGCTTGGGCAGGACTGAAGCTTTCTTT. Translating it yields CASSLGRTEAFF.